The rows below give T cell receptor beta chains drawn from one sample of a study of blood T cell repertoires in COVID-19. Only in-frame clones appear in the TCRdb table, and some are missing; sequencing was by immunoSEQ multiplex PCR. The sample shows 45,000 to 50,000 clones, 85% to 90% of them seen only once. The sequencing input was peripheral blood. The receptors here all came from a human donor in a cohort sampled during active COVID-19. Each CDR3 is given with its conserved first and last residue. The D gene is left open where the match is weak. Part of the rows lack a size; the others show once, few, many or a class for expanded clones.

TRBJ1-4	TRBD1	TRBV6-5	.	TGTGCCAGCAGGGGGACAGGTGCAGGCAATGAAAAACTGTTTTTT	CASRGTGAGNEKLFF
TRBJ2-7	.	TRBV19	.	TGTGCCAGTTCCAGGGGCTCCTACGAGCAGTACTTC	CASSRGSYEQYF
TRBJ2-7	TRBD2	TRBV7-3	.	TGTGCCAGCAGCTTATCTCAAGCGGGGCAGCCAGCGCAGTACTTC	CASSLSQAGQPAQYF
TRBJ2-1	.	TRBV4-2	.	TGTGCCAGCAGCCAAGATCAGGGGGGCTTTTCCAATGAGCAGTTCTTC	CASSQDQGGFSNEQFF
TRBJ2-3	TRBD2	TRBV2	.	TGTGCCAGCTTTTTGGGAGGACTAGCGGGGGGGTCCACAGATACGCAGTATTTT	CASFLGGLAGGSTDTQYF
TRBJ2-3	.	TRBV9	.	TGTGCCAGCAGCGTAGTGGCGGGTGATACGCAGTATTTT	CASSVVAGDTQYF
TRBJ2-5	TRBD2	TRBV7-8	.	TGTGCCAGCAGCTCCGGGACTAGCGGGGAGACCCAGTACTTC	CASSSGTSGETQYF
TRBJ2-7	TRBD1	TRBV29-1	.	TGCAGCGTTGGCACAGGGGGCGAGCAGTACTTC	CSVGTGGEQYF
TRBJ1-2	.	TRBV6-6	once	TGTGCCAGCAGTCTAGACTCCTCCTATGGCTACACCTTC	CASSLDSSYGYTF
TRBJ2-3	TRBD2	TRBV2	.	TGTGCCAGCAGTATTTCCTCCGGGACTAGCGGGGGGGCCTTTATCCCCCCAGATACGCAGTATTTT	CASSISSGTSGGAFIPPDTQYF